This TCR delta chain was observed in a study of γδ T cells in repeated Plasmodium falciparum infection. Regarding the study as a whole: Donors in Mali lived in a small rural village, largely one ethnic group.

Turning to this clone: The antigen remains unidentified.

This CDR3 region has 23 residues. CDR1 and CDR2 from the germline V gene are TSWWSYY and QGS. The ends lost 1 base at V and 2 bases at J; junction bases unmatched: 25. Gammadelta T cells were flow-sorted from PBMC into Vgamma9/Vdelta2+ and Vdelta2-negative populations for bulk analysis. TCRdb reapplied CATT to the multiplex PCR reads. The profile covers tens of thousands of delta-chain clones, with 0.95% to 1% appearing a single time and more than 9% taken by the ten largest. The chain combines TRDV1 with TRDJ1; 10 bases fit TRDD3. No J gene is reported in TCRdb; it was inferred here by comparing the DNA with germline. This sequence originates from a pool of human donors (malaria-infected and uninfected, not separated). Sequenced: gamma-delta T cells from blood. The CDR3, as DNA: TGTGCTCTTGGGGAACAGAAAAATCTCGCCTTGCCTTATTTACTGGGGGATACCGATAAACTCATCTTT. It specifies CALGEQKNLALPYLLGDTDKLIF.